This T cell receptor (beta chain) was identified in a study of T cell clones after liver transplantation. Study summary: Timepoints were pre-transplant, pre-withdrawal, and after withdrawal was completed or failed.

Assay used: immunoSEQ multiplex PCR; TCRdb lists only in-frame clones, some missing. Among about 19,000 clones listed, approximately 88% were seen once. This clone has just one count. The TCR comes from a human donor who received a liver transplant. Sequences were derived from CD8+ T cells from blood, sampled before liver transplant.

Written as DNA, the CDR3 is TGCAGCGCAGGGGGGCCTGAAGCTTTCTTT. Protein product: CSAGGPEAFF. The V call is TRBV29-1, the J call TRBJ1-1; 7 positions match TRBD1. With 7 bases clipped from V and 6 bases from J, the junction kept 2 bases outside the gene matches. Germline V gene lookup returns CDR1 SQVTM and CDR2 ANQGSEA. This CDR3 has 10 amino acids.